These 18 T cell receptor beta chains share one sample of origin, sequenced in a study of cytomegalovirus exposure and HLA in healthy donors. It was with 60 Vbeta and 13 Jbeta primers that the PCR ran. The repertoire was sequenced with immunoSEQ multiplex PCR; TCRdb's copy has only in-frame clones and lacks some. The top ten clones hold approximately 3.9% of a sample with 90,000 to 120,000 clones, around 60% of them seen once. What was sequenced was PBMCs. The receptors here all came from a man aged 30 to 39 in good health and CMV-seropositive.

The chain employs TRBV10-3 and TRBJ2-7; 8 nucleotides line up with TRBD1. Germline trimming cut 5 bases from V and 3 bases from J; bases unmatched to any gene: 6. Germline V gene lookup returns CDR1 ENHRY and CDR2 SYGVKD. The CDR3 is made up of 14 amino acids. As DNA, the CDR3 is TGTGCCATCAGTACGACAGGGGCCGGCTACGAGCAGTACTTC. This encodes CAISTTGAGYEQYF.

A few counts support this clone. The chain employs TRBV11-2 and TRBJ2-5; TRBD1 aligns across 10 bases. The V segment lost 2 bases and the J segment 6 bases; nucleotides outside the gene matches: 6. CDR3 length equals 15 residues. Germline lookup yields CDR1 SGHAT and CDR2 FQNNGV. CDR3 protein: CASSLSTGGGKTQYF. The DNA of the CDR3 is TGTGCCAGCAGCTTATCGACAGGGGGCGGGAAGACCCAGTACTTC.

This clone was recorded only once. The chain has TRBV7-2 and TRBJ2-4, with TRBD2 matching over 11 bases. The CDR3 is made up of 16 amino acids. With V trimmed by 2 bases and J by 6 bases, 6 bases remained unmatched. Per the germline V gene, CDR1 is SGHTA and CDR2 is FQGNSA. The CDR3 region has the DNA TGTGCCAGCAGCTTAACGTTTACTAGCGGGGGAAACATTCAGTACTTC. Translated: CASSLTFTSGGNIQYF.

The CDR3 spells CSLEWARAAHEQFF. DNA for the CDR3: TGCAGCCTGGAATGGGCGCGAGCTGCCCATGAGCAGTTCTTC. V and J are TRBV29-1 and TRBJ2-1, with D uncertain. Trimming removed 8 bases from V and 8 bases from J, with 22 bases in between. The CDR3 runs to 14 residues. Germline V CDR1 and CDR2: SQVTM, ANQGSEA.

This rearrangement joins TRBV11-2 to TRBJ2-5; 8 bases agree with TRBD1. Germline loops: CDR1 SGHAT, CDR2 FQNNGV. The V gene end was trimmed by 3 bases and the J gene end by 2 bases; junction bases not matched to a gene: 5. This CDR3 has 15 amino acids. CDR3 bases: TGTGCCAGCAGCTTCTCACAGGGGGGTCAAGAGACCCAGTACTTC. Translation gives CASSFSQGGQETQYF.

The chain is built from TRBV5-1 and TRBJ2-1; 8 bases match TRBD2. Germline V gene data show CDR1 as SGHRS and CDR2 as YFSETQ. The CDR3 has 17 residues. Germline trimming cut 0 bases from V and 5 bases from J; bases unmatched to any gene: 10. The CDR3 spells CASSLALGAGDHNEQFF. CDR3 nucleotide sequence: TGCGCCAGCAGCTTGGCCTTGGGAGCGGGGGACCACAATGAGCAGTTCTTC. The full variable domain, completed using reference TRBV5-1 and TRBJ2-1, is KAGVTQTPRYLIKTRGQQVTLSCSPISGHRSVSWYQQTPGQGLQFLFEYFSETQRNKGNFPGRFSGRQFSNSRSEMNVSTLELGDSALYLCASSLALGAGDHNEQFFGPGTRLTVL.

The rearrangement uses TRBV5-1 and TRBJ2-2; tentative D call: TRBD2 (5 bases). CDR1 SGHRS and CDR2 YFSETQ come from the germline V gene. The CDR3 length is 14 residues. V dropped 1 base and J dropped 6 bases, with 10 bases sitting between them. This CDR3 reads CASSLSGIAGELFF. For the CDR3, the DNA is TGCGCCAGCAGCTTGAGCGGTATAGCCGGGGAGCTGTTTTTT.

The chain is built from TRBV6-5 and TRBJ1-4; 9 bases line up with TRBD1. The V gene's germline CDR1 is MNHEY and CDR2 SVGAGI. The ends lost 6 bases at V and 8 bases at J; junction bases unmatched: 7. This CDR3 spans 14 amino acids. The DNA of the CDR3 is TGTGCCAGCAGAGGGACAGGGAGGGAAGAAAAACTGTTTTTT. It encodes CASRGTGREEKLFF.

The rearrangement joins TRBV2 to TRBJ2-7; TRBD2 might be the D (6 bases). V shed 2 bases and J shed 5 bases, with 13 bases lying between them. This CDR3 has 14 residues. Germline V gives CDR1 SNHLY, CDR2 FYNNEI. CDR3 sequence: CASSERRGGDEQYF. As DNA, the CDR3 is TGTGCCAGCAGTGAAAGACGGGGAGGCGACGAGCAGTACTTC.

The chain employs TRBV19 and TRBJ1-2; 9 nucleotides agree with TRBD1. The CDR3 length is 15 residues. V shed 4 bases, J shed 4 bases, and the junction held 7 bases outside the gene matches. Germline values: CDR1 LNHDA, CDR2 SQIVND (reference sequence). CDR3 DNA sequence: TGTGCCAGTAGTACCCGGGACAGGGCCTTCTATGGCTACACCTTC. It codes for CASSTRDRAFYGYTF.

The chain uses TRBV27 and TRBJ1-1, with 7 bases matching TRBD1. V was pared by 5 bases and J by 1 base, with 7 bases of the junction left unmatched. CDR1 and CDR2 from the germline V gene are MNHEY and SMNVEV (reference sequence). The CDR3 is 15 amino acids. CDR3 residues: CASSTMDRKNTEAFF. The CDR3 nucleotides are TGTGCCAGCAGTACCATGGACAGGAAGAACACTGAAGCTTTCTTT.

This clone has just one count. The V gene is TRBV2, the J gene TRBJ1-1, with 7 bases identical to TRBD1. V shed 6 bases, J shed 4 bases, and the junction held 8 bases outside the gene matches. The germline gives CDR1 SNHLY, CDR2 FYNNEI. This CDR3 spans 14 amino acids. The DNA of the CDR3 is TGTGCCAGCAGCCCCGGACAGGTCCCCACTGAAGCTTTCTTT. It encodes CASSPGQVPTEAFF.

The rearrangement uses TRBV6-5 and TRBJ1-1; tentatively, D is TRBD1 (5 bases). The CDR3 totals 13 residues. V dropped 3 bases and J dropped 3 bases, with 8 bases sitting between them. Per the germline V gene, CDR1 is MNHEY and CDR2 is SVGAGI. The CDR3 nucleotides are TGTGCCAGCAGTTATCGGGGGTACACTGAAGCTTTCTTT. It specifies CASSYRGYTEAFF.

This clone has just a few counts. This rearrangement joins TRBV29-1 to TRBJ1-1, with 7 bases that match TRBD1. CDR1 and CDR2 from the germline V gene are SQVTM and ANQGSEA. Trimming at V came to 8 bases and at J to 6 bases, leaving 6 bases not matched to a gene. The CDR3 contains 11 residues. Here the CDR3 reads CSTRQGPEAFF. As DNA, the CDR3 is TGCAGCACAAGACAGGGTCCTGAAGCTTTCTTT.

The table lists this clone with a few counts. V and J are TRBV7-2 and TRBJ2-7, with TRBD2 as a possible D gene (6 bases). The CDR3 totals 13 residues. V was pared by 1 base and J by 6 bases, with 10 bases between. Per the germline V gene, CDR1 is SGHTA and CDR2 is FQGNSA. CDR3 amino acids: CASSLGLVAEQYF. In nucleotides, the CDR3 is TGTGCCAGCAGCTTAGGACTAGTGGCCGAGCAGTACTTC.

The V call is TRBV29-1, the J call TRBJ1-2, with D possibly being TRBD1 (6 bases). The germline V gene encodes CDR1 SQVTM and CDR2 ANQGSEA. This CDR3 spans 11 amino acids. V lost 7 bases and J lost 7, with 13 bases in between. CDR3 sequence (DNA): TGCAGCGCCCCAGGGGTGGGTGGCTACACCTTC. Translation: CSAPGVGGYTF.

This clone was detected only a few times. J is TRBJ2-7 and V is TRBV10-3; D is perhaps TRBD2 (6 bases). This CDR3 spans 12 amino acids. V lost 2 bases and J lost 6, with 8 bases in between. The germline CDR1 and CDR2 sequences are ENHRY and SYGVKD. CDR3: CAISEQGGEQYF. As DNA, the CDR3 is TGTGCCATCAGTGAGCAGGGAGGCGAGCAGTACTTC.

This chain links TRBV6-5 with TRBJ1-2; D is possibly TRBD1 (6 bases). The ends were cut back, 2 bases at V and 8 bases at J, with 12 bases in the middle. This CDR3 comprises 13 residues. The germline gives CDR1 MNHEY, CDR2 SVGAGI. CDR3 amino acids: CASSYAQGAGYTF. DNA of the CDR3: TGTGCCAGCAGTTACGCACAGGGCGCCGGCTACACCTTC.